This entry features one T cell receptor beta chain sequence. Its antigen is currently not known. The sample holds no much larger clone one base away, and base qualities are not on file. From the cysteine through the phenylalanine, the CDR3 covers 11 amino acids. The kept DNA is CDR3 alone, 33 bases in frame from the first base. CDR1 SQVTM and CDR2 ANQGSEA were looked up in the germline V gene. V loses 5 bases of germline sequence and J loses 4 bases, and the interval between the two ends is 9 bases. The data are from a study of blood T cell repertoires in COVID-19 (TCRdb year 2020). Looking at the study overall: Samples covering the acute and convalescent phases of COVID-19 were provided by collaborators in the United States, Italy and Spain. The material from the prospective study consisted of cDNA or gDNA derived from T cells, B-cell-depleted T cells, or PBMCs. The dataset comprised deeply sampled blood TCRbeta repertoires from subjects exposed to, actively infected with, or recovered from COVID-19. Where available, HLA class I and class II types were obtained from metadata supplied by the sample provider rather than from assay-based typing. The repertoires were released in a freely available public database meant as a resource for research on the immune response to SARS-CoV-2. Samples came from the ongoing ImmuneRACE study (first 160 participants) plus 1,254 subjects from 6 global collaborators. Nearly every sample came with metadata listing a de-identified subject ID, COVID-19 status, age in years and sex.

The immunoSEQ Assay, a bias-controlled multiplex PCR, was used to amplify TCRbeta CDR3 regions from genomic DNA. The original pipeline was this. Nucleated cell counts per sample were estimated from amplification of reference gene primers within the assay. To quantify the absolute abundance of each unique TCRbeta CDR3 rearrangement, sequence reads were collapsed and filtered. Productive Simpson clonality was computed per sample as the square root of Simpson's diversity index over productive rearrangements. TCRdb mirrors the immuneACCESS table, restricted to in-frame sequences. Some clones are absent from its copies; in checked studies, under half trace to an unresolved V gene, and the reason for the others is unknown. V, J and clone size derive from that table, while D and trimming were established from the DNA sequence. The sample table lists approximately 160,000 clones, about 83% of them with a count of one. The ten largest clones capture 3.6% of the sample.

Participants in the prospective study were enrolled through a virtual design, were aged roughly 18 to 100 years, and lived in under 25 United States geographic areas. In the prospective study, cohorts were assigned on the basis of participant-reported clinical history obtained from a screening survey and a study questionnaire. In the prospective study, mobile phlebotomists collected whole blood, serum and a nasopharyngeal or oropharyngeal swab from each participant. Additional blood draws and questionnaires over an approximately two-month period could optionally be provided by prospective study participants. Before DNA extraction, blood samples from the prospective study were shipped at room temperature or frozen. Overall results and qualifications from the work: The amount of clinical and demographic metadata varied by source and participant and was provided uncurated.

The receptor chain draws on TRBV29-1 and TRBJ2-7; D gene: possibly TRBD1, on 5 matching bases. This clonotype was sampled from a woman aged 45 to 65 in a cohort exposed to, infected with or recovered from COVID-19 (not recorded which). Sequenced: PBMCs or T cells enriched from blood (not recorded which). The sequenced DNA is TGCAGCGTTCCCCAGGGTTACGAGCAGTACTTC. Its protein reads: CSVPQGYEQYF.